The present T cell receptor (beta chain) was sequenced within a study of early T cells in non-severe SARS-CoV-2 infection. Study as a whole: The chains were unpaired, and the sequenced material was bulk RNA from unsorted whole blood. Study outcomes and limitations: Matching results from VDJdb favored anti-spike CD8 responses, leaving private and CD4 specificities undetected.

This clonotype was recorded at least ten times. What it binds is not known. Germline V lookup: CDR1 SGHNT, CDR2 YENEEA. The CDR3 sequence is 15 residues long. The ends lost 5 bases at V and 5 bases at J; junction bases unmatched: 5. Unique molecular identifiers tagged individual cDNA molecules. TCRdb redid the calling of the 5' RACE reads with MiXCR, one entry per CDR3 protein. The sample contains tens of thousands of distinct CDR3 sequences, about 6.2% of which appear only once. The clonotype originates from an adult who was a healthcare worker with PCR-confirmed SARS-CoV-2 infection or an uninfected control (not recorded which). This sequence joins TRBV11-3 and TRBJ2-1; 11 bases match TRBD2. Sequencing was performed on whole blood. In nucleotides, the CDR3 is TGTGCCAGCAGCCCGCTAGCGGGAGGTAACAATGAGCAGTTCTTC. The encoded protein is CASSPLAGGNNEQFF.